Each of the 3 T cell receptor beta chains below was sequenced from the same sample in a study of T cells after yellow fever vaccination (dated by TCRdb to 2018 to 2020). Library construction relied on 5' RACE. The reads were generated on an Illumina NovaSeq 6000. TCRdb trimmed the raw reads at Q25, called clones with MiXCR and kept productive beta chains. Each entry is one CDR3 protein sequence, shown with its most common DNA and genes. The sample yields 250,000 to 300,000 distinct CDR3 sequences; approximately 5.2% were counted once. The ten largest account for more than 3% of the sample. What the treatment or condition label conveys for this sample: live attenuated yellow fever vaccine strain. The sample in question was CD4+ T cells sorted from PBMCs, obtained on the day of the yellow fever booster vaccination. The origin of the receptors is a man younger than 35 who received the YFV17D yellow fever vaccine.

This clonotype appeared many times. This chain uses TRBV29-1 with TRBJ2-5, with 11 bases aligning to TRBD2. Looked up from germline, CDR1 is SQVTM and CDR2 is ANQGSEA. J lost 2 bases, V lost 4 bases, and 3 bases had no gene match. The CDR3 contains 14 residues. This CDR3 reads CSVGGLAVQETQYF. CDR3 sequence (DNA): TGCAGCGTTGGGGGACTAGCGGTTCAAGAGACCCAGTACTTC.

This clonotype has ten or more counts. Here the CDR3 reads CASSQDLNEQFF. CDR3 in DNA: TGTGCCAGCAGCCAAGATTTAAATGAGCAGTTCTTC. The V call is TRBV3-1, the J call TRBJ2-1; D call uncertain. Deletions cut 0 bases from V and 7 bases from J, with 4 bases between. CDR1 is LGHDT, CDR2 YNNKEL, per germline (reference sequence). The CDR3 consists of 12 residues.

DNA of the CDR3: TGCAGTGCTTCCCGGGGTTCCAACTCTGGGGCCAACGTCCTGACTTTC. This codes for CSASRGSNSGANVLTF. The chain couples TRBV20-1 to TRBJ2-6, with D maybe TRBD2 (5 bases). There are 16 residues in the CDR3. Trimming removed 5 bases at V and 0 bases at J, with 14 bases between. From germline, CDR1 is DFQATT and CDR2 SNEGSKA (reference sequence).